This T cell receptor (beta chain) emerged from a study of cytomegalovirus exposure and HLA in healthy donors. Study information: An earlier analysis found some 100 million unique TCR beta sequences from 200 million or so T cells.

As regards this clone: What it recognizes is unknown.

Findings and caveats of the study: In a later analysis, common viral pathogens appeared linked to several of the most significant clusters. Both high specificity and high sensitivity reportedly marked the classifier's diagnosis of cytomegalovirus status.

PCR involved 60 Vbeta and 13 Jbeta primers. Measured with immunoSEQ multiplex PCR; TCRdb has only the in-frame clones, and not every one. This table has about 190,000 clones, over 80% appearing once. Germline V gene data show CDR1 as SGHRS and CDR2 as YFSETQ. The length of the CDR3 is 16 residues. Trimming removed 2 bases at V and 8 bases at J, with 20 bases between. The V gene is TRBV5-1, the J gene TRBJ2-1; tentatively, D is TRBD2 (7 bases). The receptor's source is a man aged 30-40 years in good health and CMV-seronegative. The source material was PBMCs. The CDR3 loop is CASSFGGAGATDEQFF. In nucleotides, the CDR3 is TGCGCCAGCAGCTTTGGGGGGGCGGGAGCCACTGATGAGCAGTTCTTC.